The clone carrying this TCR beta chain was detected ten times or more. Its antigen is not identified. This record comes from a study of T cells in Graves' hyperthyroidism and ophthalmopathy. Germline lookup yields CDR1 SGHTA and CDR2 FQGNSA. The length of the CDR3 is 16 residues. Trimming took off 5 bases at V and 0 bases at J, with 15 bases between the two ends. Whole-study results and caveats: Blood also showed most of the thyroid clonotypes that were expanded above 0.001. Using 13 V-J features, a model discriminated ophthalmopathy from stable hyperthyroidism.

Researchers amplified the TCR beta CDR3 regions from RNA transcripts. The study used the HTBI primer set for a first-round RT-PCR of the TCR CDR3. TCRdb reanalysed the multiplex PCR reads using MiXCR and keeps one entry per CDR3 protein. The sample lists fewer than 600,000 distinct CDR3 sequences; roughly 15% were seen once. V is TRBV7-2 and J is TRBJ2-3, with no clear D. This sequence originates from a woman between 40 and 55 years old with Graves' hyperthyroidism. Sequenced sample: blood. This chain's CDR3 is CASSRSSRPSTDTQYF. The CDR3 nucleotides read TGTGCCAGCAGCAGAAGTAGCAGGCCAAGCACAGATACGCAGTATTTT.